This T cell receptor beta chain originates from a study of blood T cell repertoires in COVID-19. About the research overall: COVID-19 samples collected from the United States, Italy and Spain covered acute and convalescent phases. PBMCs, B-cell-depleted T cells, or T cells were the source of the cDNA or gDNA that made up the material.

Sequencing was performed with immunoSEQ multiplex PCR; in TCRdb, only in-frame clones are kept and a portion is missing. Of about 210,000 clones listed, approximately 89% are singletons. This CDR3 has 13 amino acids. In germline, CDR1 is MGHRA, CDR2 YSYEKL. With V trimmed by 11 bases and J by 5 bases, 8 bases remained unmatched. The sample comprised peripheral blood. This clonotype originated in a middle-aged woman with acute or convalescent COVID-19. This chain uses TRBV4-1 with TRBJ2-1; 8 nucleotides line up with TRBD2. The CDR3 nucleotides are TGCGCCTCCTTCGGGGGGGCCCACAATGAGCAGTTCTTC. Amino acid sequence: CASFGGAHNEQFF.